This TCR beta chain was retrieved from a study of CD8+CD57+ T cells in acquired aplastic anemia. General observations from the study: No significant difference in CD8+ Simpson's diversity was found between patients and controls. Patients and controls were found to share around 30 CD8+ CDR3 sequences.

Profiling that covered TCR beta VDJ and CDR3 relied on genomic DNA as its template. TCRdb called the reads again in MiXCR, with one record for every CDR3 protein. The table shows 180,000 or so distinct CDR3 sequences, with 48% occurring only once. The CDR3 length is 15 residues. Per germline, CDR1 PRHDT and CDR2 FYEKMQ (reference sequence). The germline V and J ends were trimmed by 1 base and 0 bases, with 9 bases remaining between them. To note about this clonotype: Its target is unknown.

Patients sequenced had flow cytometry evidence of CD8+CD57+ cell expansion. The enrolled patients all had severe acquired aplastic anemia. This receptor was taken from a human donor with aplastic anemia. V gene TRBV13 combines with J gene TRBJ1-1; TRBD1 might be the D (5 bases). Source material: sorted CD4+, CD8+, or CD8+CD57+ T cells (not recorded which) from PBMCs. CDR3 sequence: CASSLDRGLNTEAFF. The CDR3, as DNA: TGTGCCAGCAGCTTAGATCGGGGCCTGAACACTGAAGCTTTCTTT. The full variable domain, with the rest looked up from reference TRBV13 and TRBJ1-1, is AAGVIQSPRHLIKEKRETATLKCYPIPRHDTVYWYQQGPGQDPQFLISFYEKMQSDKGSIPDRFSAQQFSDYHSELNMSSLELGDSALYFCASSLDRGLNTEAFFGQGTRLTVV.